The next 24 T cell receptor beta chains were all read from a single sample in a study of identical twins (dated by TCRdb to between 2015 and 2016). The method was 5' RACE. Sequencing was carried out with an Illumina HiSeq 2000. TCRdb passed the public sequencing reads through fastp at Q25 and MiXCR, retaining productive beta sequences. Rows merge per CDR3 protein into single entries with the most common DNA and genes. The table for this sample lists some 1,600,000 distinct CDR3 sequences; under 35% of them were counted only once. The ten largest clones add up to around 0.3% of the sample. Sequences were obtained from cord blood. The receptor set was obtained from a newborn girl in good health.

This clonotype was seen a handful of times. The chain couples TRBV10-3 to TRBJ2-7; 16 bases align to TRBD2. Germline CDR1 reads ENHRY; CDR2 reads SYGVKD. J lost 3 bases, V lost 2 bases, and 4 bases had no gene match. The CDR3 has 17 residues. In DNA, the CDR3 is TGTGCCATCAGTGAGGGGACTAGCGGGGGGGATTACTACGAGCAGTACTTC. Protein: CAISEGTSGGDYYEQYF.

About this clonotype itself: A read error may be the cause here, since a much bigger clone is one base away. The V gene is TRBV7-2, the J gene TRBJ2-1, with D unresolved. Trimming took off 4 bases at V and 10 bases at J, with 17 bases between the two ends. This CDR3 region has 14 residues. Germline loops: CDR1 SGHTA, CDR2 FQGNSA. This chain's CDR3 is CASSSGSLTYEQFF. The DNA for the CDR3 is TGTGCCAGCAGCTCTGGCTCACTTACCTACGAGCAGTTCTTC.

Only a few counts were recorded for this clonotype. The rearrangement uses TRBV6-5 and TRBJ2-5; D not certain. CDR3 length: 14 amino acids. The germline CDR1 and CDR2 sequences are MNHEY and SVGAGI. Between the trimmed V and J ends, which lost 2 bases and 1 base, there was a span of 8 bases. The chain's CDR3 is CASSYGSAQETQYF. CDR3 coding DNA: TGTGCCAGCAGTTACGGGTCGGCCCAAGAGACCCAGTACTTC.

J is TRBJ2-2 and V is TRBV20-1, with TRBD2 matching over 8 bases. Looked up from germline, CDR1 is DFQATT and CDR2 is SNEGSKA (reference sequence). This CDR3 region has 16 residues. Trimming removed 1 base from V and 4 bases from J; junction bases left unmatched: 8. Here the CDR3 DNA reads TGCAGTGCTAGAGTAGCGGGGCCTAGGATCACCGGGGAGCTGTTTTTT. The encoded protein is CSARVAGPRITGELFF.

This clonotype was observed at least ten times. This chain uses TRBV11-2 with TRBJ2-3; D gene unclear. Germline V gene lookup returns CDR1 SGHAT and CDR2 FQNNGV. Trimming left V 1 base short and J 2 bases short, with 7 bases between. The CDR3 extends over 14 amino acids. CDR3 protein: CASSLGSFTDTQYF. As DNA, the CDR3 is TGTGCCAGCAGCTTAGGCAGCTTCACAGATACGCAGTATTTT.

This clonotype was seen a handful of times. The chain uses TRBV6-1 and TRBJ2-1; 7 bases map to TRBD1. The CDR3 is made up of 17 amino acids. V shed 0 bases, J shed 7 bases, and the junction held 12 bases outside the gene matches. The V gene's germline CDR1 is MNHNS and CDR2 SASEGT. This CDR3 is CASSEAVNRGAWNEQFF. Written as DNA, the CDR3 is TGTGCCAGCAGTGAAGCCGTGAACAGGGGCGCTTGGAATGAGCAGTTCTTC.

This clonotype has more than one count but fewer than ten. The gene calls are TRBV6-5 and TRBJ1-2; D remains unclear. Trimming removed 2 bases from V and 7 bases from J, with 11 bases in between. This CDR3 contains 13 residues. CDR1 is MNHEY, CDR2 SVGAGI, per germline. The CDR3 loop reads CASSYGQTGGYTF. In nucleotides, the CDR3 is TGTGCCAGCAGTTACGGGCAGACGGGTGGCTACACCTTC.

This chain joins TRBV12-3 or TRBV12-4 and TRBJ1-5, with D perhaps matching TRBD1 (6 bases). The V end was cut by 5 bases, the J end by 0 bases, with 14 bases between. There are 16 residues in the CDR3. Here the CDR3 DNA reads TGTGCCAGCAGTCAAGACAGGCGCCATAGCAATCAGCCCCAGCATTTT. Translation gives CASSQDRRHSNQPQHF.

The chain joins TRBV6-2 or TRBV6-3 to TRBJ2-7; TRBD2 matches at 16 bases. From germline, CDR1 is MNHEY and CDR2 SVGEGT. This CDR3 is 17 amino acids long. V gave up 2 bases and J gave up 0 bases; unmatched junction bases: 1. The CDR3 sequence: CASSYGTSGRASYEQYF. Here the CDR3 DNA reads TGTGCCAGCAGTTACGGGACTAGCGGGAGGGCCTCCTACGAGCAGTACTTC.

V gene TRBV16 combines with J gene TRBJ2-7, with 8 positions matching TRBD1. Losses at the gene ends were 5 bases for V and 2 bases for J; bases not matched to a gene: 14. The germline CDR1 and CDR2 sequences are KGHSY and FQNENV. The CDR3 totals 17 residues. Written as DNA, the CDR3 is TGTGCCAGCAGCATTTCTCCCGGGACAGGCAACCCCTACGAGCAGTACTTC. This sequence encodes CASSISPGTGNPYEQYF.

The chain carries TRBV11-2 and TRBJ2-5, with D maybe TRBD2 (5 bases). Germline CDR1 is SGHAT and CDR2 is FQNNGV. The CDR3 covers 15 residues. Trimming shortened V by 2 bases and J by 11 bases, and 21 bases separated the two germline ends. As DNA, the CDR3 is TGTGCCAGCAGCTTAATCGTCCCCCCGGGGTACGGGCAGTACTTC. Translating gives CASSLIVPPGYGQYF.

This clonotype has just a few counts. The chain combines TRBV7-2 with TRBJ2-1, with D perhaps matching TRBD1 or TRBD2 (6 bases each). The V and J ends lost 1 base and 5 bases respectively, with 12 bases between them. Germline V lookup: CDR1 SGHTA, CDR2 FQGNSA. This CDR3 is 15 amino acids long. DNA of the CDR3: TGTGCCAGCAGCTTAGGTTCGGGGGCCCACAATGAGCAGTTCTTC. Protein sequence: CASSLGSGAHNEQFF.

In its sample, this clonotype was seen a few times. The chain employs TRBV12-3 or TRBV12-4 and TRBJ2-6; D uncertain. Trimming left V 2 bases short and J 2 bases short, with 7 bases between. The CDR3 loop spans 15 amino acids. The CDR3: CASSLYVAGANVLTF. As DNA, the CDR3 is TGTGCCAGCAGTTTATACGTGGCTGGGGCCAACGTCCTGACTTTC.

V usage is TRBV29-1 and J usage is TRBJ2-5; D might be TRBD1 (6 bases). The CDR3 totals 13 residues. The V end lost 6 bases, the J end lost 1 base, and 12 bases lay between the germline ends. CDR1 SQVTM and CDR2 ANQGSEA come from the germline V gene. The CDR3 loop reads CSVNTGIQETQYF. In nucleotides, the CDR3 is TGCAGCGTCAACACAGGGATCCAAGAGACCCAGTACTTC.

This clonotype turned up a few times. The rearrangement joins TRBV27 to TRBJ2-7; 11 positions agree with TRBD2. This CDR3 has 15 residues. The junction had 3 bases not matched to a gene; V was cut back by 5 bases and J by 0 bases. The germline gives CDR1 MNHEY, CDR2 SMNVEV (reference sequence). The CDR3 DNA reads TGTGCCAGCAGTCCTAGCGGGAGGCGCTCCTACGAGCAGTACTTC. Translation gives CASSPSGRRSYEQYF.

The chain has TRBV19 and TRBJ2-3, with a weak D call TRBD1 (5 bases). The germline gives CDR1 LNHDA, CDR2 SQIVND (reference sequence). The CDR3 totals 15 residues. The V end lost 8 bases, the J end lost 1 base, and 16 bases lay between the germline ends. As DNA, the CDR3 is TGTGCCAGTGCCGTGGCACCGACAGGCACAGATACGCAGTATTTT. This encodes CASAVAPTGTDTQYF.

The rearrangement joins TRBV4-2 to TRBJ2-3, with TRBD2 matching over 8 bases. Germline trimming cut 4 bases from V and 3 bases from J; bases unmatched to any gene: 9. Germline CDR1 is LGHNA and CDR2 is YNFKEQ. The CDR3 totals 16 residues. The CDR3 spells CASSPLAGTGTDTQYF. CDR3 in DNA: TGTGCCAGCAGCCCCTTAGCGGGAACGGGAACAGATACGCAGTATTTT.

The CDR3 nucleotides read TGTGCCAGCAGCGCAAGTTTCTGGAGGCTCAATGAGCAGTTCTTC. This codes for CASSASFWRLNEQFF. The chain combines TRBV7-9 with TRBJ2-1; D is possibly TRBD2 (5 bases). The CDR3 is 15 amino acids. V shed 5 bases and J shed 6 bases, with 17 bases lying between them. Per germline, CDR1 SEHNR and CDR2 FQNEAQ (reference sequence).

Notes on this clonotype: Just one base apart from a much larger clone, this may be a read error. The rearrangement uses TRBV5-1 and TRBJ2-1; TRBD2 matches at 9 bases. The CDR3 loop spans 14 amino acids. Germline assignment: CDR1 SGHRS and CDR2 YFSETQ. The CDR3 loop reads CASSFAGGYNGQFF. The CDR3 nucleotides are TGCGCCAGCAGCTTCGCGGGGGGGTACAATGGGCAGTTCTTC.

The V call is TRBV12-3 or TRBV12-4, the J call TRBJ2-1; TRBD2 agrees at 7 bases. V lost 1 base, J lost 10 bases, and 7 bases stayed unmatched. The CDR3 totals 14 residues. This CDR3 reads CASSLGGGSGEQFF. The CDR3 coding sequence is TGTGCCAGCAGTTTAGGCGGGGGATCTGGGGAGCAGTTCTTC.

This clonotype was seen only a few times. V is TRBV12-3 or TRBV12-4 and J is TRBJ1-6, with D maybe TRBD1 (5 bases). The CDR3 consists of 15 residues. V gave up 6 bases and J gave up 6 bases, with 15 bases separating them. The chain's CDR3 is CASSRVGGPNSPLHF. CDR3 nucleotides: TGTGCCAGCAGCCGGGTTGGGGGTCCTAATTCACCCCTCCACTTT.

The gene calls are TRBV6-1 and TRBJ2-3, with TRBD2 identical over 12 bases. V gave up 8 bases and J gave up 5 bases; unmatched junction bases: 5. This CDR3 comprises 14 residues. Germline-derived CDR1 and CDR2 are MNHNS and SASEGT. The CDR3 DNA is TGTGCCAGCCGACTAGCGGGGGTTCTAGATACGCAGTATTTT. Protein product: CASRLAGVLDTQYF.

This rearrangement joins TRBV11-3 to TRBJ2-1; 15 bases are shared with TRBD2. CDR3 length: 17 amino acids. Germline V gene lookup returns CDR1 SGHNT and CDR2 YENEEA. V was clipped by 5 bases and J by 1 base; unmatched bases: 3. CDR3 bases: TGTGCCAGCAGCGGGACTAGCGGGGGGACTTCCTACAATGAGCAGTTCTTC. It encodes CASSGTSGGTSYNEQFF. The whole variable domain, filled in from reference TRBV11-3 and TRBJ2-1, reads EAGVVQSPRYKIIEKKQPVAFWCNPISGHNTLYWYLQNLGQGPELLIRYENEEAVDDSQLPKDRFSAERLKGVDSTLKIQPAELGDSAVYLCASSGTSGGTSYNEQFFGPGTRLTVL.

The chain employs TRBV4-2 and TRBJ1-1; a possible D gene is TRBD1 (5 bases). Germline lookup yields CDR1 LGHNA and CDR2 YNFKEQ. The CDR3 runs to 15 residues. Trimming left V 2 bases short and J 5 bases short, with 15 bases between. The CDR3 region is CASSQFERGGTEAFF. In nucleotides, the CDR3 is TGTGCCAGCAGCCAATTCGAACGGGGGGGGACTGAAGCTTTCTTT.